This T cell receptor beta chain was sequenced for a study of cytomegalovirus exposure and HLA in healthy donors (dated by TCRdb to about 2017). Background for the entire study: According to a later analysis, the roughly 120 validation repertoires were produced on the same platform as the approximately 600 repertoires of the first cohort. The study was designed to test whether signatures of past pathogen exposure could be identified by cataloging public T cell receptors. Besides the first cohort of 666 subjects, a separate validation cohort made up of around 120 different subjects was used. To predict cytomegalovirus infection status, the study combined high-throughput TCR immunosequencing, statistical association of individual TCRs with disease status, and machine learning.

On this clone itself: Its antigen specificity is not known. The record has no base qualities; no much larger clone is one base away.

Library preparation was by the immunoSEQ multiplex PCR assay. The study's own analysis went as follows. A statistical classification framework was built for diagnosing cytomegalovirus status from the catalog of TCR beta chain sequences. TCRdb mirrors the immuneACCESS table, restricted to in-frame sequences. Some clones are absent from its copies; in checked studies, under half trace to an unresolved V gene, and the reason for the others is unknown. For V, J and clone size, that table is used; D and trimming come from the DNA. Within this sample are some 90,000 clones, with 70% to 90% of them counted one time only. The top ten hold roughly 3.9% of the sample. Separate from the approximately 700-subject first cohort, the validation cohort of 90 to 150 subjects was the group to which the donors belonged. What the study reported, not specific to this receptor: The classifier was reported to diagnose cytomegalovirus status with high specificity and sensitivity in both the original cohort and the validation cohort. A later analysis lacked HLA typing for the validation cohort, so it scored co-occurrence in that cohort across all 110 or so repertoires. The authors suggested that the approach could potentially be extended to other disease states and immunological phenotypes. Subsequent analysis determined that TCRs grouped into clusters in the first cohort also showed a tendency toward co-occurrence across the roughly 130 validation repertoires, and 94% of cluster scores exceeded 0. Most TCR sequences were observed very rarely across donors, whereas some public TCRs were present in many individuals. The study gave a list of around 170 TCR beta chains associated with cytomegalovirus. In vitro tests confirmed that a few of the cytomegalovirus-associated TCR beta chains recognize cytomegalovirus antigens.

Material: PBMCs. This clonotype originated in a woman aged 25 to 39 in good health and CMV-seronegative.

At the DNA level, the sequence is TGTGCCAGCAGCGGTAGCGGGAGTCCGCTTGGTGAGCAGTTCTTC. This translates into CASSGSGSPLGEQFF. The sequence joins TRBV7-6 to TRBJ2-1, with 9 bases in between that match TRBD2. V is trimmed back by 5 bases and J by 9 bases, and the junction contains 11 bases that no gene match accounts for. CDR1 SGHVS and CDR2 FNYEAQ are derived from the germline V gene. The CDR3 goes from the cysteine to the phenylalanine over 15 residues. Only the CDR3 DNA is retained, 45 bases long and in frame from the first base.